The 27 T cell receptor beta chains listed next were all sequenced from one sample in a study of T cells in localized non-small cell lung cancer. The repertoire was sequenced with immunoSEQ multiplex PCR; TCRdb's copy has only in-frame clones and lacks some. Of 7,000 to 10,000 clones in the sample, around 56% were seen once. Sequenced here: lymph node tissue, sampled before any cancer treatment. Receptors were obtained from a male donor aged 60 or older with stage I squamous cell lung carcinoma.

This chain links TRBV19 with TRBJ1-1, with TRBD1 as a possible D gene (5 bases). V was clipped by 8 bases and J by 7 bases, with 14 bases between them. Germline V gives CDR1 LNHDA, CDR2 SQIVND (reference sequence). CDR3 length: 12 amino acids. The CDR3 bases are TGTGCCAGTTCAACCAGGGTAAATGAAGCTTTCTTT. Protein sequence: CASSTRVNEAFF.

In its sample, this clone was seen a few times. The J gene is TRBJ1-1, the V gene TRBV6-8, with TRBD1 matching 12 bases. Trimming cost V 6 bases and J 6 bases; bases outside gene matches: 8. Germline V gene data show CDR1 as MNHGY and CDR2 as SAAAGT. CDR3 length: 15 amino acids. In nucleotides, the CDR3 is TGTGCCAGCAGACCGGGACAGGGGGCGAGATCTGAAGCTTTCTTT. Protein sequence: CASRPGQGARSEAFF.

This clone was seen a handful of times. The chain couples TRBV18 to TRBJ2-7; D is uncertain. V was shortened by 6 bases and J by 0 bases, with 6 bases between the two germline ends. The length of the CDR3 is 12 residues. The germline CDR1 and CDR2 sequences are KGHSH and LQKENI. The CDR3 DNA reads TGTGCCAGCTCGGCAAGCTCCTACGAGCAGTACTTC. Its translation is CASSASSYEQYF. Complete variable domain (other parts from reference TRBV18 and TRBJ2-7): NAGVMQNPRHLVRRRGQEARLRCSPMKGHSHVYWYRQLPEEGLKFMVYLQKENIIDESGMPKERFSAEFPKEGPSILRIQQVVRGDSAAYFCASSASSYEQYFGPGTRLTVT.

On this clone itself: Other DNA sequences in the sample encode the same CDR3. The chain joins TRBV29-1 to TRBJ2-7; the match to TRBD1 covers 8 bases. Looked up from germline, CDR1 is SQVTM and CDR2 is ANQGSEA. The CDR3 spans 14 residues. Trimming took 4 bases from V and 0 from J; bases not matched to a gene: 5. CDR3 nucleotides: TGCAGCGTTGCCACAGGGGGGAGCTCCTACGAGCAGTACTTC. Its protein is CSVATGGSSYEQYF.

V is TRBV6-8 and J is TRBJ2-7; D not certain. Trimming cost V 5 bases and J 4 bases, with 18 bases left between them. Germline V gives CDR1 MNHGY, CDR2 SAAAGT. CDR3 length: 15 residues. Here the CDR3 DNA reads TGTGCCAGCAGTCAAGGTGTAGGTTTAAGGTACGAGCAGTACTTC. Translating it yields CASSQGVGLRYEQYF.

Written as DNA, the CDR3 is TGCAGCGTTGTGTGGGCAGGGACCTACGAGCAGTACTTC. Protein: CSVVWAGTYEQYF. The chain employs TRBV29-1 and TRBJ2-7, with D possibly being TRBD1 (5 bases). CDR3 length: 13 residues. CDR1 SQVTM and CDR2 ANQGSEA come from the germline V gene. The ends were cut back, 4 bases at V and 2 bases at J, with 12 bases in the middle.

V usage is TRBV19 and J usage is TRBJ1-2; the D gene is possibly TRBD1 (5 bases). Per germline, CDR1 LNHDA and CDR2 SQIVND (reference sequence). This CDR3 has 15 residues. Trimming removed 2 bases from V and 8 bases from J, with 18 bases in between. The CDR3 region is CASSITGESYKGYTF. CDR3 DNA sequence: TGTGCCAGTAGTATAACGGGGGAATCTTACAAGGGCTACACCTTC.

The chain has TRBV7-6 and TRBJ2-1; 16 nucleotides match TRBD2. CDR3 length equals 14 residues. J was trimmed by 7 bases and V by 8 bases; bases with no gene match: 2. The germline V gene has CDR1 SGHVS and CDR2 FNYEAQ. The CDR3, as DNA: TGTGCCAGCGGGGGACTAGCGGGAGGGAATGAGCAGTTCTTC. Protein: CASGGLAGGNEQFF.

The J gene is TRBJ2-1, the V gene TRBV7-2; TRBD1 matches 7 bases. Germline V lookup: CDR1 SGHTA, CDR2 FQGNSA. The CDR3 sequence is 13 residues long. With 3 bases clipped from V and 9 bases from J, the junction kept 5 bases outside the gene matches. The CDR3 is CASSFLQGTEQFF. The CDR3, as DNA: TGTGCCAGCAGCTTCCTACAGGGGACTGAGCAGTTCTTC.

The chain combines TRBV15 with TRBJ2-2; no clear D. The CDR3 has 17 residues. Per the germline V gene, CDR1 is LNHNV and CDR2 is YYDKDF (reference sequence). Trimming pared 0 bases from V and 3 bases from J, leaving 14 bases between. CDR3 residues: CATSRDLRQAYTGELFF. The CDR3 nucleotides are TGTGCCACCAGCAGAGATCTAAGGCAGGCCTACACCGGGGAGCTGTTTTTT. Full variable domain (remainder filled in from reference TRBV15 and TRBJ2-2): DAMVIQNPRYQVTQFGKPVTLSCSQTLNHNVMYWYQQKSSQAPKLLFHYYDKDFNNEADTPDNFQSRRPNTSFCFLDIRSPGLGDTAMYLCATSRDLRQAYTGELFFGEGSRLTVL.

The chain couples TRBV12-5 to TRBJ1-3; no clear D gene. The CDR3 has 14 residues. Germline values: CDR1 LGHNT, CDR2 FRNRAP. Trimming removed 10 bases at V and 4 bases at J, with 17 bases between. CDR3 nucleotide sequence: TGTGCTACCGATGACGGAGGCTTGGGAAACACCATATATTTT. It translates to CATDDGGLGNTIYF.

The chain combines TRBV30 with TRBJ2-1, with D tentatively TRBD1 or TRBD2 (5 bases each). Germline assignment: CDR1 GTSNPN and CDR2 SVGIG (reference sequence). The CDR3 contains 11 residues. V dropped 6 bases and J dropped 7 bases, with 10 bases sitting between them. Here the CDR3 DNA reads TGTGCCTGTAGGGGCGGGAATGAGCAGTTCTTC. This gives the protein CACRGGNEQFF.

The chain couples TRBV18 to TRBJ2-7; 9 bases map to TRBD1. V lost 4 bases, J lost 6 bases, and 7 bases stayed unmatched. Germline V gives CDR1 KGHSH, CDR2 LQKENI. The CDR3 length is 14 residues. CDR3 nucleotides: TGTGCCAGCTCACTTCGGACAGGGGAGGGCGAGCAGTACTTC. Protein sequence: CASSLRTGEGEQYF.

V is TRBV6-8 and J is TRBJ2-7; either TRBD1 or TRBD2 may fit D (5 bases each). CDR1 MNHGY and CDR2 SAAAGT come from the germline V gene. This CDR3 is built from 13 residues. Trimming shortened V by 9 bases and J by 0 bases, and 12 bases separated the two germline ends. The CDR3 coding sequence is TGTGCCAGTAGGGACGACCTCTCCTACGAGCAGTACTTC. Translation gives CASRDDLSYEQYF.

The chain has TRBV9 and TRBJ2-1; no definite D call. Germline CDR1 reads SGDLS; CDR2 reads YYNGEE. This CDR3 comprises 14 residues. V lost 4 bases to trimming and J lost 5 bases, with 13 bases between them. CDR3 amino acids: CASSLEGRNNEQFF. The CDR3 nucleotides read TGTGCCAGCAGCCTAGAAGGGCGGAACAATGAGCAGTTCTTC.

This clone was seen a few times. The chain joins TRBV19 to TRBJ1-2; tentatively, D is TRBD1 (5 bases). The length of the CDR3 is 13 residues. The germline gives CDR1 LNHDA, CDR2 SQIVND (reference sequence). V shed 5 bases and J shed 3 bases, with 10 bases lying between them. The CDR3 DNA is TGTGCCAGTAGTGGGCAGGGTGACTATGGCTACACCTTC. It specifies CASSGQGDYGYTF.

CDR3 residues: CASTPDGNTEAFF. DNA of the CDR3: TGTGCCAGCACCCCGGACGGGAACACTGAAGCTTTCTTT. V is TRBV12-5 and J is TRBJ1-1; D is unresolved. Per germline, CDR1 LGHNT and CDR2 FRNRAP. This CDR3 contains 13 residues.

The chain recombines TRBV19 with TRBJ2-5; no firm D call. Per germline, CDR1 LNHDA and CDR2 SQIVND (reference sequence). The CDR3 is made up of 13 amino acids. V shed 5 bases and J shed 5 bases, with 12 bases lying between them. The CDR3 loop is CASSQTRSETQYF. CDR3 bases: TGTGCCAGTAGTCAGACAAGGTCGGAGACCCAGTACTTC.

The chain couples TRBV18 to TRBJ2-5, with a possible D match to TRBD2 (5 bases). Germline CDR1 KGHSH, CDR2 LQKENI. The ends were cut back, 3 bases at V and 2 bases at J, with 13 bases in the middle. This CDR3 has 15 residues. CDR3 coding DNA: TGTGCCAGCTCACCCTGGACGAGGGAACAAGAGACCCAGTACTTC. It is translated as CASSPWTREQETQYF.

This clone was observed once. This chain uses TRBV28 with TRBJ2-7; tentative D call: TRBD2 (5 bases). Germline V CDR1 and CDR2: MDHEN, SYDVKM. This CDR3 region has 16 residues. Trimming left V 7 bases short and J 0 bases short, with 19 bases between. This CDR3 reads CASTSFWSGSSYEQYF. CDR3 coding DNA: TGTGCCAGCACCTCCTTTTGGAGCGGAAGCTCCTACGAGCAGTACTTC.

This clone was detected only once. Compared with germline, one end of the junction differs, possibly owing to a read error. Some base is ambiguous or went unread, and X replaces its residue. The chain recombines TRBV15 with TRBJ1-1, with 7 bases that match TRBD1. The CDR3 spans 16 residues. CDR1 and CDR2 (germline): LNHNV, YYDKDF (reference sequence). CDR3 protein: CXTSPQGSSMNTEAFF. The CDR3 coding sequence is TGTRCCACCAGCCCACAGGGGTCCTCCATGAACACTGAAGCTTTCTTT.

The chain uses TRBV7-5 and TRBJ2-2; no DNA check was done on the table's D call, TRBD2. TRBV7-5 is labeled a pseudogene. This CDR3 is 16 amino acids long. The CDR3 region has the DNA TGTGCCAGCAGTCCCCGAGGTAGCGGGAACTTCGGGGAGCTGTTTTTT. Translating gives CASSPRGSGNFGELFF.

The chain has TRBV5-1 and TRBJ2-1, with 11 bases matching TRBD2. The CDR3 runs to 15 residues. V gave up 1 base and J gave up 5 bases; unmatched junction bases: 2. Germline V gene data show CDR1 as SGHRS and CDR2 as YFSETQ. The CDR3 loop reads CASSLLAGGDNEQFF. In DNA, the CDR3 is TGCGCCAGCAGCTTGTTAGCGGGAGGGGACAATGAGCAGTTCTTC.

The V gene is TRBV6-8, the J gene TRBJ1-5, with D perhaps matching TRBD1 (5 bases). The germline V gene encodes CDR1 MNHGY and CDR2 SAAAGT. The length of the CDR3 is 14 residues. Trimming cost V 4 bases and J 6 bases, with 13 bases left between them. This CDR3 is CASSSTGGAQPQHF. The CDR3 region has the DNA TGTGCCAGCAGTTCCACAGGTGGGGCTCAGCCCCAGCATTTT.

This clone came up a few times. This chain links TRBV7-5 with TRBJ2-6; the table names TRBD1, a call not compared with the DNA. TRBV7-5 counts as a pseudogene. This CDR3 contains 18 residues. CDR3 DNA: TGTGCCAGCAGCCTCAAGACAGGGGTCTCTACTGGGGCCAACGTCCTGACTTTC. Its protein product is CASSLKTGVSTGANVLTF.

This clone was counted a few times. The CDR3 region is CASSSGTGGVNEQFF. CDR3 nucleotide sequence: TGTGCCAGCAGCTCCGGGACAGGGGGTGTCAATGAGCAGTTCTTC. The V call is TRBV7-7, the J call TRBJ2-1; 11 nucleotides agree with TRBD1. CDR1 is SSHAT and CDR2 is FNYEAQ in the germline V gene (reference sequence). V trimming: 4 bases; J trimming: 6 bases; junction bases outside the gene matches: 5. The CDR3 has 15 amino acids.

This chain connects TRBV11-3 to TRBJ2-7; TRBD2 is a possible D gene (6 bases). The CDR3 has 15 amino acids. From germline, CDR1 is SGHNT and CDR2 YENEEA. The germline V and J ends were trimmed by 5 bases and 6 bases, with 20 bases remaining between them. As DNA, the CDR3 is TGTGCCAGCAGCCCCGTGGGAGGAGGTGCAGGCGAGCAGTACTTC. This translates into CASSPVGGGAGEQYF.